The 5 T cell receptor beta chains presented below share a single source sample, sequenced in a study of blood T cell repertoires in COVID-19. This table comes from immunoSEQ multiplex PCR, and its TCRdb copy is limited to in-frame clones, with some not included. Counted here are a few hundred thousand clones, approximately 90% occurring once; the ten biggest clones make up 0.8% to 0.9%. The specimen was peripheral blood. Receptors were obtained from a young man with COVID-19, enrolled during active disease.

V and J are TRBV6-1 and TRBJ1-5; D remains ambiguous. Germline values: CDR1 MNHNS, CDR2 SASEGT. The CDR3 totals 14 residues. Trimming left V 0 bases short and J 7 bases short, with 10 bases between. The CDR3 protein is CASSEAFLRQPQHF. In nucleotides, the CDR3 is TGTGCCAGCAGTGAAGCCTTTTTGCGACAGCCCCAGCATTTT.

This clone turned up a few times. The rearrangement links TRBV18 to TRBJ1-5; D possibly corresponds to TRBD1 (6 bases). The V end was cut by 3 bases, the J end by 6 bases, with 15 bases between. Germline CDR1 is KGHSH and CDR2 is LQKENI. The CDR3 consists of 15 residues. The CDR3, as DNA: TGTGCCAGCTCACCGCAGGGGATGGGGAGTCAGCCCCAGCATTTT. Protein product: CASSPQGMGSQPQHF.

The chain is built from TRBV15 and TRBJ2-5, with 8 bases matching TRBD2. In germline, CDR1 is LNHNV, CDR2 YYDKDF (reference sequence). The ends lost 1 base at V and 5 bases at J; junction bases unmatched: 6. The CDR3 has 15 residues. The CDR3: CATSRVSGGFETQYF. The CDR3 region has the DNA TGTGCCACCAGCAGAGTAAGCGGGGGTTTTGAGACCCAGTACTTC. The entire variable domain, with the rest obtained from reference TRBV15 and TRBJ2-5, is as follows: DAMVIQNPRYQVTQFGKPVTLSCSQTLNHNVMYWYQQKSSQAPKLLFHYYDKDFNNEADTPDNFQSRRPNTSFCFLDIRSPGLGDTAMYLCATSRVSGGFETQYFGPGTRLLVL.

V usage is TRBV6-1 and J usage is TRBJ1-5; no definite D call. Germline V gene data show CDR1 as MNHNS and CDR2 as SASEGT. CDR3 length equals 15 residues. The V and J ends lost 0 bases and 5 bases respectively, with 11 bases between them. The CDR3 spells CASSEAGRIDQPQHF. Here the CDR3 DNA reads TGTGCCAGCAGTGAAGCTGGCAGGATCGATCAGCCCCAGCATTTT.

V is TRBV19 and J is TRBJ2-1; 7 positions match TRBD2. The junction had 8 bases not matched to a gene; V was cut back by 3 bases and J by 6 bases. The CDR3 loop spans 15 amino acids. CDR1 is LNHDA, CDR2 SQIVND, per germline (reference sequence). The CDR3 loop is CASSISAGVANEQFF. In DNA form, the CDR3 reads TGTGCCAGTAGTATCTCCGCGGGAGTAGCCAATGAGCAGTTCTTC.